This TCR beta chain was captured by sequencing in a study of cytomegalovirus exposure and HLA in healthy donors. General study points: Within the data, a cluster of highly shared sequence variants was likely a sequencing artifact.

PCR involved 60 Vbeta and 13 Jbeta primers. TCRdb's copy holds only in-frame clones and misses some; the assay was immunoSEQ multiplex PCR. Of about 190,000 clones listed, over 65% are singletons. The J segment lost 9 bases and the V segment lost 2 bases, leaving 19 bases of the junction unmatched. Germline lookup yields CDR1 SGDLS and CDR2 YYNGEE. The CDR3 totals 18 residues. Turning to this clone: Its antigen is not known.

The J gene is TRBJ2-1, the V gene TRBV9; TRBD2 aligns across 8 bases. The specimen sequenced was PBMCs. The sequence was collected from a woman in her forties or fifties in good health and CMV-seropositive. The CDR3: CASSVTDGGGSSAGEQFF. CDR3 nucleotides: TGTGCCAGCAGCGTCACCGACGGGGGGGGGTCCTCCGCTGGTGAGCAGTTCTTC.